This T cell receptor (beta chain) was obtained from a study of stem cell transplantation in POMP-related autoinflammatory disease (TCRdb year 2021). General notes on the study: The study hypothesis was that defective thymoproteasomes impair MHC class I-dependent CD8+ T-cell differentiation and positive selection, which skews the TRB repertoire. The effect of POMP deficiency on T-cell receptor beta repertoire diversity and CDR3 characteristics was assessed using high-throughput TRB sequencing. Before transplant, CD4+ naive T-cell skewing, low CD8+ T-cell proportions, and reduced T-cell cytokine secretion were observed in patients.

Cut back by 3 bases and 5 bases, the V and J ends lie 19 bases apart. The CDR3, from cysteine to phenylalanine, totals 16 residues. Only the CDR3 DNA is retained, 48 bases long and in frame from the first base. CDR1 and CDR2, looked up from the germline V gene (reference sequence), are LNHDA and SQIVND. For this clone: Its antigen is not yet known. No clone much larger than this one lies a single base away; base qualities are absent. The same CDR3 is also encoded by other DNA sequences in this sample.

What the work shows at the level of the full study, not this receptor alone: Across all analyzed T-cell subsets, PRAID patients showed a trend toward higher clonality and lower TRB diversity. A restricted number of unique TRB V-J gene pairings was observed in PRAID patients. In PRAID patients, the trend toward lower diversity and increased clonality reached statistical significance only for regulatory T cells.

The meaning of the sample's time point label: before hematopoietic stem cell transplant. PRAID was marked by prominent immunodeficiency together with autoinflammation. Before TRB sequencing, T-cell subsets (conventional T cells, CD8+ T cells, regulatory T cells, T follicular helper cells) were sorted. Library preparation used the immunoSEQ multiplex PCR assay. The authors processed their data as follows. Shannon entropy, which takes clonal size distribution into account, was used to quantify repertoire diversity. The Gini-Simpson index (Simpson_1-D) was used to measure inequality of clonotype distribution. TCRdb took over this immuneACCESS table, retaining in-frame rearrangements with V and J assigned. Such tables are incomplete; in checked studies, under half of the missing clones stem from an unresolved V gene, and the remainder is unexplained. That table gives V, J and clone size, and the DNA gave D and trimming. The sample profile shows some 9,200 clones; roughly nine tenths of them were found once. Around 2.8% of the sample goes to the ten largest clones.

This specimen consisted of CD8+ T cells from PBMCs, obtained before stem cell transplantation. The TCR sequence derives from a human donor with POMP-related autoinflammation and immune dysregulation (PRAID). The rearranged segments are TRBV19 and TRBJ2-5, with the identity of the D gene unclear. The CDR3 protein sequence reads: CASSIWVVSAQETQYF. The DNA is as follows: TGTGCCAGTAGTATCTGGGTTGTATCCGCTCAGGAGACCCAGTACTTC.